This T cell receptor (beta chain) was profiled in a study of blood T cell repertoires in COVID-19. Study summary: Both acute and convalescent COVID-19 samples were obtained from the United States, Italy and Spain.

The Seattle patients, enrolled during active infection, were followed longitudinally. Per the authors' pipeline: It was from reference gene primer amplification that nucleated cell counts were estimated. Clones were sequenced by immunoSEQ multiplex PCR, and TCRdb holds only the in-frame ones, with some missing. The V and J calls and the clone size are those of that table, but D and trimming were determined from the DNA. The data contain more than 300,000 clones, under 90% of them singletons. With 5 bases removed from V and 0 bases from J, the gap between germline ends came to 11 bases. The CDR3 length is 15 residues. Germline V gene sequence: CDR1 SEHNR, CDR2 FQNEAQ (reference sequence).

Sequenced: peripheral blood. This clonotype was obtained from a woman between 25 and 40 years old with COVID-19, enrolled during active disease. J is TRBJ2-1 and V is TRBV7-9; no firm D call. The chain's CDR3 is CASSLLVSSYNEQFF. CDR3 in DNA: TGTGCCAGCAGCCTACTTGTTAGCTCCTACAATGAGCAGTTCTTC.